Detailed here is one T cell receptor beta chain. The antigen it binds to is not known. Base quality data are lacking; no much larger clone is found one base away. The donors were healthy, HIV-negative adults who had no recently reported acute infections or vaccinations. Every donor was a Caucasian adult living in Nashville, Tennessee, USA. CD4+ T cells were enriched by magnetic negative selection; naive cells were then positively selected on CD45RA, and the negative fraction formed the memory subset. Blood was obtained by leukapheresis, after which PBMCs were separated by Ficoll-Histopaque density gradient centrifugation and cryopreserved in liquid nitrogen vapor phase. Analytical flow cytometry was used to check the purity and quantity of each magnetically sorted T cell population. Genomic DNA was isolated from every sorted fraction and measured by UV absorbance on a Nanodrop 2000c. Using the deep immunoSEQ assay, multiplex PCR amplified TCR CDR3 regions from genomic DNA. Extracted genomic DNA from each cell subset was spread evenly across all wells of several immunoSEQ 96-well plates, with each plate serving as a replicate. Each replicate PCR for sorted subsets received roughly 200 ng genomic DNA, equal to 30,000 or so T cell genomes. Purified libraries were quantified with a Qubit 3.0 fluorometer, sized on a Bioanalyzer 2100, and re-quantified with the KAPA Library Quantification kit. Every immunoSEQ 96-well plate was sequenced on a dedicated single-read 150-cycle Illumina NextSeq 550 flow cell. The published analysis was carried out like this. Because only junctional sequences without quality scores were contained in the immunoSEQ output, filtering matching that applied to full-length reads could not be performed. Sequences were annotated with PyIR, a Python wrapper for IgBLAST v1.9, using IMGT germline references to assign V/J genes and CDR3. Reads with weak V/J assignments (E-value above 1e-6), missing CDR3, stop codons, out-of-frame junctions, or ambiguous translated residues were removed. A V3J clonotype was defined by an identical inferred V gene, J gene, and CDR3 amino acid sequence. Percentage overlap between repertoires was computed as shared unique clonotypes divided by the size of the smaller repertoire. Repertoire richness was assessed with RTK rarefaction, the Chao1 estimator, and Recon v2.1 estimates of unobserved clonotypes. Generation probabilities were computed with OLGA for all TCRbeta clonotypes obtained by the gDNA method from a few donors. TCRdb obtained this table from immuneACCESS and retained in-frame rearrangements with V and J assigned. These tables miss some clones; where compared with another copy, unresolved V genes account for less than half of the shortfall, and the remainder is unexplained. V, J and clone size reflect that table, while D and trimming were determined from the DNA. Across this sample there are about 2.3 million clones, with 80% to 95% seen only once. The ten top clones hold 0.35% to 0.5% of the sample.

This specimen belongs to a study of shared clonotypes between healthy human individuals (dated by TCRdb to 2020 to 2021). About the study as a whole: Two women and a few men aged 18 to 49 years were included in the cohort. To increase sequencing depth and limit assay-specific biases, different laboratories used diverse techniques to prepare libraries and sequence TCR repertoires. Per donor, three plates each were used for CD4 naive and CD4 memory, two for CD8 naive, and one for CD8 memory. Blood TCR repertoires of roughly five healthy adults were deeply sequenced to estimate repertoire size and the extent of clonotype sharing between individuals. Between about 0.8 and 9.5 billion PBMCs per donor were obtained by leukapheresis. Study-wide findings and limitations: Sampling was restricted to blood, and TCR repertoires in tissue are likely to differ from TCR repertoires in blood. When several donors were compared, the shared fraction of clonotypes was around 4.6% for naive CD4, around 3.5% for naive CD8, roughly 2.5% for memory CD4, and roughly 0.4% for memory CD8. Because the study included a small number of donors, the genetic and exposure-history diversity represented was limited. Based on pairwise subsampling, the degree of clonotype sharing among donors was expected to be affected by sequencing depth. Clonotypes shared by all four sorted-subset donors showed higher generation probabilities than non-shared clonotypes. Naive subsets generally had larger estimated clonotype richness than memory subsets did. Even with the large sequencing depth, rarefaction of the sorted-subset datasets indicated that sequencing was incomplete.

The material sequenced was naive CD4+ T cells from PBMCs. The cell subset or site label for this specimen denotes: CD45RA+ positively selected. This clonotype was obtained from a man aged 18-30 years in good health. Some clones in this sample may be carry-over from other donors' samples.

The CDR3 here reads CASSLKVAGVKEQYF. The nucleotide sequence reads as follows: TGTGCCAGCAGTTTGAAAGTAGCGGGAGTCAAAGAGCAGTACTTC. The sequence joins TRBV27 to TRBJ2-7, with TRBD2 matching 9 junction bases. From the germline V gene (reference sequence), CDR1 is MNHEY and CDR2 is SMNVEV. Clipping removes 3 bases from V and 7 bases from J, with 10 as the unmatched junction base count. Inclusive of the bounding cysteine and phenylalanine, the CDR3 is 15 residues long. The only DNA kept is the CDR3, 45 bases in frame from the first base.